Shown below are 7 T cell receptor beta chains from a single sample sequenced in a study of OX40 agonist ivuxolimab in advanced cancers. Sequencing was performed with immunoSEQ multiplex PCR; in TCRdb, only in-frame clones are kept and a portion is missing. This sample carries some 140,000 clones, 90% of them seen once, and the ten largest clones take approximately 1%. Sequences were derived from CD4+ or CD8+ T cells sorted from blood, sampled in a trial of the OX40 agonist ivuxolimab. All receptors come from an adult with an advanced solid tumor such as melanoma, head and neck, liver or kidney cancer.

The J gene is TRBJ1-5, the V gene TRBV11-2; D gene ambiguous. Germline CDR1 and CDR2: SGHAT and FQNNGV. Trimming took 4 bases from V and 4 from J, leaving 8 bases between them. The CDR3 runs 13 residues. The CDR3 region has the DNA TGTGCCAGCAGCTCCTTTGAAAATCAGCCCCAGCATTTT. This gives the protein CASSSFENQPQHF.

The chain is built from TRBV6-4 and TRBJ2-3; tentatively, D is TRBD1 or TRBD2 (6 bases each). The CDR3 spans 14 residues. CDR1 MRHNA and CDR2 SNTAGT come from the germline V gene. V lost 6 bases and J lost 2, with 12 bases in between. CDR3 sequence: CASRRDTNTDTQYF. CDR3 DNA sequence: TGTGCCAGCAGGCGGGACACTAACACAGATACGCAGTATTTT.

The chain carries TRBV5-4 and TRBJ2-3; D gene ambiguous. The V end lost 3 bases, the J end lost 2 bases, and 7 bases lay between the germline ends. Germline V gene lookup returns CDR1 SGHNT and CDR2 YYREEE (reference sequence). The CDR3 consists of 13 residues. CDR3 bases: TGTGCCAGCAGCTCGCCAACCACAGATACGCAGTATTTT. It codes for CASSSPTTDTQYF.

Written as DNA, the CDR3 is TGTGCCAGCAGCTTCTCAGGGGTTAGCACAGATACGCAGTATTTT. Its protein product is CASSFSGVSTDTQYF. The chain combines TRBV5-6 with TRBJ2-3, with a weak D call TRBD1 (6 bases). The CDR3 runs to 15 residues. Germline values: CDR1 SGHDT, CDR2 YYEEEE. V was shortened by 2 bases and J by 0 bases, with 10 bases between the two germline ends.

This clone was counted many times. V gene TRBV4-3 combines with J gene TRBJ1-1; no clear D. The V gene's germline CDR1 is LGHNA and CDR2 YSLEER. V lost 3 bases, J lost 1 base, and 6 bases lay in between. This CDR3 is 13 amino acids long. The CDR3 DNA reads TGCGCCAGCAGCCATTCACCGAACACTGAAGCTTTCTTT. Residues: CASSHSPNTEAFF.

For the CDR3, the DNA is TGCGCCAGCAGCCCCCAGACAGGGGGCAATGCTTTCTTT. This gives the protein CASSPQTGGNAFF. The chain uses TRBV5-1 and TRBJ1-1; 10 nucleotides agree with TRBD1. Unmatched junction bases numbered 8, after V lost 4 bases and J lost 11 bases. There are 13 residues in the CDR3. From germline, CDR1 is SGHRS and CDR2 YFSETQ.

The V and J genes are TRBV19 and TRBJ1-4, with a tentative D call TRBD1 (6 bases). The V gene lost 11 bases and the J gene lost 4 bases, with 14 bases spanning the gap. This CDR3 is 13 amino acids long. Germline CDR1 and CDR2: LNHDA and SQIVND (reference sequence). CDR3 region: CASLDRSNEKLFF. The CDR3 DNA reads TGTGCCTCCTTGGACAGAAGTAATGAAAAACTGTTTTTT. The full variable domain, in which reference TRBV19 and TRBJ1-4 provide the parts outside the CDR3, is DGGITQSPKYLFRKEGQNVTLSCEQNLNHDAMYWYRQDPGQGLRLIYYSQIVNDFQKGDIAEGYSVSREKKESFPLTVTSAQKNPTAFYLCASLDRSNEKLFFGSGTQLSVL.